The rows below give T cell receptor beta chains drawn from one sample of a study of identical twins. TCRdb recomputed calls from the 5' RACE reads with MiXCR, one row per CDR3 protein. The table lists some 190,000 distinct CDR3 sequences, approximately 15% of them singletons. A further study also used this sample, focusing on T cells expressing NK-cell markers.

Sequenced: CD8+ T cells sorted from blood. Source of these receptors: a woman in her late teens or twenties in good health. CDR3s leave out the opening cysteine and the closing phenylalanine or tryptophan. Each record gives: V gene, CDR3 length, J gene, CDR3 protein.

v_call: TRBV11-2
cdr3_length: 14
j_call: TRBJ2-5
cdr3_aa: ASRARAVVYQETQY

v_call: TRBV5-1
cdr3_length: 14
j_call: TRBJ2-2
cdr3_aa: ASSPWLAREVGELF

v_call: TRBV6-5
cdr3_length: 15
j_call: TRBJ2-5
cdr3_aa: ASSYPPPGQGGETQY

v_call: TRBV7-6
cdr3_length: 17
j_call: TRBJ2-6
cdr3_aa: ASSLLPGQGYGGANVLT

v_call: TRBV4-3
cdr3_length: 14
j_call: TRBJ2-1
cdr3_aa: ASSQLTSGRTYEQF

v_call: TRBV7-2
cdr3_length: 11
j_call: TRBJ2-3
cdr3_aa: ASSPTSLDTQY

v_call: TRBV12-3/TRBV12-4
cdr3_length: 11
j_call: TRBJ2-3
cdr3_aa: ASSSVTTDTQY

v_call: TRBV12-3/TRBV12-4
cdr3_length: 9
j_call: TRBJ1-1
cdr3_aa: ASSLSLHAF

v_call: TRBV20-1
cdr3_length: 13
j_call: TRBJ2-7
cdr3_aa: SAREASGASYEQY

v_call: TRBV7-9
cdr3_length: 11
j_call: TRBJ2-1
cdr3_aa: ASLSGSYNEQF

v_call: TRBV5-5
cdr3_length: 13
j_call: TRBJ2-1
cdr3_aa: ASSWLTSGHNEQF

v_call: TRBV12-3/TRBV12-4
cdr3_length: 12
j_call: TRBJ2-3
cdr3_aa: ASSFNVVADTQY

v_call: TRBV6-1
cdr3_length: 11
j_call: TRBJ1-5
cdr3_aa: ASKQAINQPQH

v_call: TRBV24-1
cdr3_length: 12
j_call: TRBJ1-5
cdr3_aa: ATSDSDAVGPQH

v_call: TRBV12-3/TRBV12-4
cdr3_length: 14
j_call: TRBJ1-1
cdr3_aa: ASSSFTIGSITEAF

v_call: TRBV30
cdr3_length: 11
j_call: TRBJ1-1
cdr3_aa: AWSIGQSDEAF

v_call: TRBV4-3
cdr3_length: 11
j_call: TRBJ2-7
cdr3_aa: ASSQDKTYEQY

v_call: TRBV12-5
cdr3_length: 12
j_call: TRBJ2-1
cdr3_aa: ASGSEWGYNEQF

v_call: TRBV5-1
cdr3_length: 14
j_call: TRBJ2-4
cdr3_aa: ASSLRTGWVENIQY

v_call: TRBV12-3/TRBV12-4
cdr3_length: 14
j_call: TRBJ2-7
cdr3_aa: ASSSPLAGGPYEQY

v_call: TRBV7-2
cdr3_length: 11
j_call: TRBJ1-1
cdr3_aa: ASSRFTVWGAF

v_call: TRBV7-9
cdr3_length: 15
j_call: TRBJ2-2
cdr3_aa: ASSALWGALNTGELF

v_call: TRBV3-1
cdr3_length: 12
j_call: TRBJ2-7
cdr3_aa: ASSQSSLPHEQY

v_call: TRBV5-1
cdr3_length: 13
j_call: TRBJ2-3
cdr3_aa: ASLQGGTSTDTQY

v_call: TRBV3-1
cdr3_length: 13
j_call: TRBJ2-1
cdr3_aa: ASSQLGTGRNEQF

v_call: TRBV5-1
cdr3_length: 16
j_call: TRBJ2-1
cdr3_aa: ASRGFSMEGSRVNEQF

v_call: TRBV11-2
cdr3_length: 13
j_call: TRBJ2-3
cdr3_aa: ASSPRTGSTDTQY

v_call: TRBV7-2
cdr3_length: 13
j_call: TRBJ2-7
cdr3_aa: ASSLVYRGIYEQY

v_call: TRBV29-1
cdr3_length: 11
j_call: TRBJ1-2
cdr3_aa: SVPGQGVSGYT

v_call: TRBV27
cdr3_length: 13
j_call: TRBJ2-1
cdr3_aa: ASSLGRGLDNEQF

v_call: TRBV10-2
cdr3_length: 9
j_call: TRBJ2-2
cdr3_aa: ASSVSGELF

v_call: TRBV29-1
cdr3_length: 9
j_call: TRBJ1-1
cdr3_aa: SVEKGRGAF